The 16 T cell receptor beta chains below all came from one sample that was sequenced in a study of blood T cell repertoires in COVID-19. TCRdb's copy holds only in-frame clones and misses some; the assay was immunoSEQ multiplex PCR. The data contain about 140,000 clones, approximately 83% of them singletons. Sequencing was done on a sample of peripheral blood. Receptor source: a human donor in a cohort sampled during active COVID-19.

For this clone: At one boundary the junction diverges from the germline segment, which might be a read error. The V gene is TRBV5-1, the J gene TRBJ2-3; D gene uncertain. This CDR3 region has 13 residues. Germline CDR1 is SGHRS and CDR2 is YFSETQ. The CDR3 sequence is CASTLGSGNTQYF. The CDR3 nucleotides are TGCGCCAGCACCTTGGGATCAGGTAATACGCAGTATTTT.

The chain uses TRBV6-5 and TRBJ1-2, with D tentatively TRBD1 (5 bases). The germline gives CDR1 MNHEY, CDR2 SVGAGI. Trimming removed 0 bases at V and 4 bases at J, with 9 bases between. CDR3 length: 14 amino acids. The CDR3 loop is CASSYSGVGYGYTF. The CDR3 region has the DNA TGTGCCAGCAGTTACTCAGGGGTGGGCTATGGCTACACCTTC.

This chain uses TRBV28 with TRBJ2-7; no reliable D call. Germline lookup yields CDR1 MDHEN and CDR2 SYDVKM. This CDR3 is 16 amino acids long. Trimming took off 3 bases at V and 0 bases at J, with 15 bases between the two ends. In nucleotides, the CDR3 is TGTGCCAGCAGTTTTGCTCCACGTTTCGGCTCCTACGAGCAGTACTTC. Translated, it gives CASSFAPRFGSYEQYF.

J is TRBJ2-5 and V is TRBV25-1; 9 bases are a match to TRBD1. CDR1 and CDR2 (germline): MGHDK, SYGVNS. V dropped 7 bases and J dropped 3; count of bases not matched to a gene: 9. This CDR3 comprises 15 residues. CDR3 sequence reads: CASTQGGQGKETQYF. The CDR3 nucleotides are TGTGCCAGCACCCAAGGTGGACAGGGGAAAGAGACCCAGTACTTC.

The V and J genes are TRBV6-1 and TRBJ1-5; D might be TRBD1 (5 bases). Germline CDR1 is MNHNS and CDR2 is SASEGT. The V gene lost 3 bases and the J gene lost 3 bases, with 15 bases spanning the gap. The CDR3 is 16 residues long. The CDR3 region has the DNA TGTGCCAGCAGTGAGTGGGGGGGGAGGAACAATCAGCCCCAGCATTTT. It translates to CASSEWGGRNNQPQHF.

The chain employs TRBV21-1 and TRBJ1-6; the DNA was not compared with TRBD1, the D call given in the table. TRBV21-1 is tagged as a pseudogene. The CDR3 contains 14 residues. The CDR3 here is CASNYRVENSPLHF. The CDR3 DNA reads as TGTGCCAGCAACTACAGGGTAGAGAATTCACCCCTCCACTTT.

This clone was recorded a few times. V usage is TRBV27 and J usage is TRBJ1-2; 10 bases fit TRBD1. Germline loops: CDR1 MNHEY, CDR2 SMNVEV (reference sequence). CDR3 size: 14 residues. The junction had 6 bases not matched to a gene; V was cut back by 5 bases and J by 6 bases. CDR3 nucleotides: TGTGCCAGCAGTGGATCCGGGACAGGGGATGGCTACACCTTC. Translation gives CASSGSGTGDGYTF.

The rearrangement links TRBV7-3 to TRBJ1-6, with D possibly TRBD1 on 6 matching bases. CDR1 is SGHTA, CDR2 FQGTGA, per germline. Trimming left V 5 bases short and J 10 bases short, with 15 bases between. The CDR3 covers 14 residues. The CDR3 nucleotides are TGTGCCAGCAGCCCTTCGGACAGTGGGTCACCCCTCCACTTT. As protein: CASSPSDSGSPLHF.

The gene calls are TRBV23-1 and TRBJ1-1, with 8 bases that match TRBD1. TRBV23-1 carries the ORF label, with uncertain function. The CDR3 totals 20 residues. V shed 4 bases, J shed 1 base, and the junction held 20 bases outside the gene matches. The CDR3 protein is CASSRSGRGRRSVGNTEAFF. CDR3 DNA: TGCGCCAGCAGTCGAAGCGGCAGGGGGCGAAGATCGGTAGGGAACACTGAAGCTTTCTTT.

The chain recombines TRBV7-8 with TRBJ2-1; TRBD2 matches at 11 bases. Germline V gene sequence: CDR1 SGHVS, CDR2 FQNEAQ. The CDR3 length is 14 residues. Unmatched junction bases numbered 6, after V lost 2 bases and J lost 12 bases. Here the CDR3 DNA reads TGTGCCAGCAGCTTAACTAGCGGGGGCGCAAGGCAGTTCTTC. Translation gives CASSLTSGGARQFF.

The J gene is TRBJ2-3, the V gene TRBV7-2, with a tentative D call TRBD1 (5 bases). CDR3 size: 15 residues. Germline values: CDR1 SGHTA, CDR2 FQGNSA. V gave up 2 bases and J gave up 2 bases, with 11 bases separating them. For the CDR3, the DNA is TGTGCCAGCAGCTTAAGGGGCGGCTTCACAGATACGCAGTATTTT. Protein product: CASSLRGGFTDTQYF.

The chain combines TRBV6-4 with TRBJ2-5, with D perhaps TRBD2 (5 bases). Germline CDR1 MRHNA, CDR2 SNTAGT. This CDR3 has 13 residues. V was cut by 5 bases and J by 3 bases, with 10 bases left in between. CDR3 sequence: CASSKDSKETQYF. CDR3 in DNA: TGTGCCAGCAGTAAGGACTCTAAAGAGACCCAGTACTTC.

The chain links TRBV7-2 to TRBJ2-1, with TRBD2 matching over 9 bases. From germline, CDR1 is SGHTA and CDR2 FQGNSA. With V trimmed by 0 bases and J by 3 bases, 3 bases remained unmatched. The CDR3 has 16 residues. The CDR3 nucleotides read TGTGCCAGCAGCTTAGCTAGCGGGGGAGGCTACAATGAGCAGTTCTTC. Translated, it gives CASSLASGGGYNEQFF.

This clone showed up just a few times. CDR3 nucleotide sequence: TGCAGTGCCAGTGACACATACAATGAGCAGTTCTTC. Protein product: CSASDTYNEQFF. J is TRBJ2-1 and V is TRBV20-1; D is ambiguous. The CDR3 has 12 amino acids. Germline CDR1 reads DFQATT; CDR2 reads SNEGSKA (reference sequence). V lost 6 bases and J lost 4, with 10 bases in between.

This chain connects TRBV28 to TRBJ1-6, with TRBD1 matching over 9 bases. The CDR3 is made up of 18 amino acids. CDR1 and CDR2 (germline): MDHEN, SYDVKM. J gave up 9 bases and V 5 bases, and 17 bases lay outside the gene matches. The CDR3 DNA reads as TGTGCCAGCAGTCCACAAGGGACAGGGAGTCCTTGGGGTTCACCCCTCCACTTT. Protein sequence: CASSPQGTGSPWGSPLHF. Using reference TRBV28 and TRBJ1-6 for the parts outside the CDR3, the full variable domain is DVKVTQSSRYLVKRTGEKVFLECVQDMDHENMFWYRQDPGLGLRLIYFSYDVKMKEKGDIPEGYSVSREKKERFSLILESASTNQTSMYLCASSPQGTGSPWGSPLHFGNGTRLTVT.

The chain joins TRBV6-5 to TRBJ1-4; tentatively, D is TRBD1 (5 bases). The germline V gene encodes CDR1 MNHEY and CDR2 SVGAGI. The length of the CDR3 is 15 residues. V lost 6 bases to trimming and J lost 5 bases, with 16 bases between them. CDR3 sequence (DNA): TGTGCCAGCAGATCCTTCAGGGTGTCGAATGAAAAACTGTTTTTT. This gives the protein CASRSFRVSNEKLFF.